The present T cell receptor (beta chain) was sequenced within a study of blood T cell repertoires in COVID-19. CDR1 is SGHTS and CDR2 is YDEGEE in the germline V gene. V was trimmed by 4 bases and J by 0 bases, leaving 9 bases between them. This CDR3 contains 14 residues. Sequencing was performed with immunoSEQ multiplex PCR; in TCRdb, only in-frame clones are kept and a portion is missing. The data hold 180,000 or so clones, with about 75% observed a single time. This clonotype was obtained from a woman aged 45-65 years with active or convalescent COVID-19. J is TRBJ2-3 and V is TRBV5-8, with D perhaps matching TRBD1 (6 bases). The sequenced sample consisted of peripheral blood. CDR3 nucleotide sequence: TGTGCCAGCAGCCGGGACACCAGCACAGATACGCAGTATTTT. Translation gives CASSRDTSTDTQYF.